This T cell receptor (beta chain) appears in the sequencing data of a study of cytomegalovirus exposure and HLA in healthy donors. General observations from the study: It was in a later analysis that TCR association rates were seen to vary by HLA locus, highest for DRB1 and lowest for HLA-C. Association of a missense DCLRE1C variant with TCR beta V- and J-gene trimming was reported in a later analysis. Among TCR beta chains of equal frequency, HLA-associated ones were more clonally expanded in a later analysis. Rare sequences made up most TCRs, while some public TCRs were found in many donors.

CDR1 and CDR2 from the germline V gene are ENHRY and SYGVKD. The CDR3 spans 15 residues. J gave up 2 bases and V 7 bases, and 7 bases lay outside the gene matches. Use of 60 Vbeta and 13 Jbeta primers characterized the PCR. Assay: immunoSEQ multiplex PCR; the TCRdb copy retains only in-frame clones and omits some. The sample lists 140,000 to 150,000 clones, around 84% occurring once. Concerning this clone: Its antigen is not identified.

The source of this sequence is a boy younger than 10 in good health and CMV-seronegative. The sequenced sample was PBMCs. The J gene is TRBJ1-3, the V gene TRBV10-3; 8 bases are a match to TRBD1. This CDR3 is CAITDPGGPGNTIYF. The CDR3 bases are TGTGCCATCACCGACCCAGGGGGCCCTGGAAACACCATATATTTT.